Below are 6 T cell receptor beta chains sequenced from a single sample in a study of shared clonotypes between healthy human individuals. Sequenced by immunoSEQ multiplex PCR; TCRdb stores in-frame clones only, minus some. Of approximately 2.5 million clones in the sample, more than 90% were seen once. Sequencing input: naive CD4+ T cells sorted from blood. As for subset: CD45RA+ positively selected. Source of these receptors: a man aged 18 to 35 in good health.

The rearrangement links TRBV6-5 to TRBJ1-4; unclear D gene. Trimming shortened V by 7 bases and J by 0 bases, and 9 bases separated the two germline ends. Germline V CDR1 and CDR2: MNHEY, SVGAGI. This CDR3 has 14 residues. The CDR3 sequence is CASTYSATNEKLFF. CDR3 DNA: TGTGCCAGCACCTACAGTGCAACTAATGAAAAACTGTTTTTT.

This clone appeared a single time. The CDR3, as DNA: TGTGCCAGCAGCTTAGGACTAGCGGGGGCCTTCATAGGGGCCAACGTCCTGACTTTC. It is translated as CASSLGLAGAFIGANVLTF. The chain uses TRBV11-2 and TRBJ2-6, with TRBD2 matching over 12 bases. With V trimmed by 1 base and J by 4 bases, 8 bases remained unmatched. The CDR3 sequence is 19 residues long. CDR1 SGHAT and CDR2 FQNNGV come from the germline V gene. Together with reference TRBV11-2 and TRBJ2-6, the CDR3 gives the full variable domain: EAGVAQSPRYKIIEKRQSVAFWCNPISGHATLYWYQQILGQGPKLLIQFQNNGVVDDSQLPKDRFSAERLKGVDSTLKIQPAKLEDSAVYLCASSLGLAGAFIGANVLTFGAGSRLTVL.

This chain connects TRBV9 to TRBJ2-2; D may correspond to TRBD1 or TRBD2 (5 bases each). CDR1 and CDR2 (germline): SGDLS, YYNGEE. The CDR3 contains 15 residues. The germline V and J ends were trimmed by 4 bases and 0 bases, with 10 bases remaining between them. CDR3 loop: CASSPGPSNTGELFF. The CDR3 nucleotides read TGTGCCAGCAGCCCGGGACCGTCGAACACCGGGGAGCTGTTTTTT.

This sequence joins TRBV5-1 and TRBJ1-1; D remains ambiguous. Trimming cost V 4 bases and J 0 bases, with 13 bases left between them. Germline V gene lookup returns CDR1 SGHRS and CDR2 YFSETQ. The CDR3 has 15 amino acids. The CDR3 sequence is CASSSGAGLNTEAFF. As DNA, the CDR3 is TGCGCCAGCAGCAGCGGCGCCGGCCTGAACACTGAAGCTTTCTTT.

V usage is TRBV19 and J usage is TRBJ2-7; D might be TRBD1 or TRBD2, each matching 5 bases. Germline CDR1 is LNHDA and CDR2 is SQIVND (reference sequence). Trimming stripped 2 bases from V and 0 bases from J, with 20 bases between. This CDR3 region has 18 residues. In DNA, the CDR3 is TGTGCCAGTAGTATACGAGGAGCCTTGGCAGGGAGCTCCTACGAGCAGTACTTC. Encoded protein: CASSIRGALAGSSYEQYF.

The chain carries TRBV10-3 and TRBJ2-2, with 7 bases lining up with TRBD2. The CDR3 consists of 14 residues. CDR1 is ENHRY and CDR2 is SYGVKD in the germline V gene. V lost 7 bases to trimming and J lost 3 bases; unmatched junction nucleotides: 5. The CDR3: CAIKAGKDTGELFF. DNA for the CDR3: TGTGCCATCAAAGCGGGAAAGGACACCGGGGAGCTGTTTTTT.